A single sample is the source of the 15 T cell receptor beta chains below, sequenced in a study of cytomegalovirus exposure and HLA in healthy donors. The PCR made use of 60 Vbeta and 13 Jbeta primers. Clones were read by immunoSEQ multiplex PCR, and TCRdb kept only the in-frame ones, dropping some. The sample shows roughly 190,000 clones, about three quarters of them seen only once. The sample consisted of PBMCs. The source is a woman aged 40 to 55 in good health and CMV-seronegative.

The table lists this clone with a few counts. The gene calls are TRBV5-7 and TRBJ1-1, with a weak D call TRBD1 (6 bases). TRBV5-7 qualifies as an ORF whose function is uncertain. The CDR3 has 15 residues. Deletions cut 0 bases from V and 3 bases from J, with 12 bases between. This CDR3 is CASSLGDNLHTEAFF. In nucleotides, the CDR3 is TGTGCCAGCAGCTTGGGGGACAATCTACACACTGAAGCTTTCTTT.

J is TRBJ2-5 and V is TRBV15; 8 positions match TRBD1. Germline CDR1 LNHNV, CDR2 YYDKDF (reference sequence). Trimming at V came to 0 bases and at J to 5 bases, leaving 11 bases not matched to a gene. This CDR3 region has 17 residues. Here the CDR3 DNA reads TGTGCCACCAGCAGAGATCTATCTTATCGACAGGGGGAGACCCAGTACTTC. Its translation is CATSRDLSYRQGETQYF.

The chain has TRBV5-4 and TRBJ1-2; D not certain. This CDR3 region has 13 residues. Trimming pared 1 base from V and 1 base from J, leaving 5 bases between. Looked up from germline, CDR1 is SGHNT and CDR2 is YYREEE (reference sequence). The CDR3 nucleotides read TGTGCCAGCAGCTTGCCCGGTAACTATGGCTACACCTTC. This sequence encodes CASSLPGNYGYTF. Complete variable domain (other parts from reference TRBV5-4 and TRBJ1-2): ETGVTQSPTHLIKTRGQQVTLRCSSQSGHNTVSWYQQALGQGPQFIFQYYREEENGRGNFPPRFSGLQFPNYSSELNVNALELDDSALYLCASSLPGNYGYTFGSGTRLTVV.

V is TRBV7-2 and J is TRBJ2-1, with 13 positions matching TRBD2. The CDR3 sequence is 14 residues long. Germline V CDR1 and CDR2: SGHTA, FQGNSA. The trim removed 3 bases at V and 7 bases at J, leaving 0 bases unmatched. CDR3 amino acids: CASSLGLAGNEQFF. DNA for the CDR3: TGTGCCAGCAGCTTGGGACTAGCGGGGAATGAGCAGTTCTTC.

V is TRBV9 and J is TRBJ1-3; D unclear. This CDR3 is built from 17 residues. V dropped 4 bases and J dropped 0 bases, with 17 bases sitting between them. Germline assignment: CDR1 SGDLS and CDR2 YYNGEE. The CDR3 here is CASSPERVFSSGNTIYF. The CDR3 DNA is TGTGCCAGCAGCCCCGAGAGGGTCTTCAGCTCTGGAAACACCATATATTTT.

The rearrangement joins TRBV7-9 to TRBJ2-2; no firm D call. The germline gives CDR1 SEHNR, CDR2 FQNEAQ (reference sequence). V was pared by 2 bases and J by 7 bases, with 8 bases between. The CDR3 is 13 residues long. CDR3: CASSLQVGGELFF. CDR3 nucleotide sequence: TGTGCCAGCAGCTTACAGGTTGGCGGGGAGCTGTTTTTT.

This clone showed up just once. The chain is built from TRBV19 and TRBJ1-2; TRBD1 is a possible D gene (5 bases). CDR3 size: 12 residues. V lost 6 bases and J lost 2, with 7 bases in between. CDR1 is LNHDA and CDR2 is SQIVND in the germline V gene (reference sequence). The CDR3 DNA reads TGTGCCAGTAGCTCAGGGAACTATGGCTACACCTTC. Residues: CASSSGNYGYTF.

V and J are TRBV7-2 and TRBJ2-3, with 8 bases identical to TRBD1. CDR1 SGHTA and CDR2 FQGNSA come from the germline V gene. J lost 0 bases, V lost 5 bases, and 7 bases had no gene match. This CDR3 is built from 16 residues. The CDR3 DNA reads as TGTGCCAGCAGCGACCGACAGGGGACAAGCACAGATACGCAGTATTTT. It specifies CASSDRQGTSTDTQYF.

V is TRBV11-1 and J is TRBJ1-1; weak D call: TRBD1 (5 bases). The CDR3 is 14 residues long. Germline lookup yields CDR1 SGHAT and CDR2 FQDESV (reference sequence). Trimming removed 5 bases at V and 4 bases at J, with 14 bases between. CDR3 amino acids: CASSAQGGFTEAFF. As DNA, the CDR3 is TGTGCCAGCAGCGCGCAGGGAGGGTTCACTGAAGCTTTCTTT.

The J gene is TRBJ1-3, the V gene TRBV19; tentative D call: TRBD1 (6 bases). Germline CDR1 reads LNHDA; CDR2 reads SQIVND (reference sequence). The CDR3 covers 18 residues. The V gene lost 5 bases and the J gene lost 0 bases, with 20 bases spanning the gap. Here the CDR3 DNA reads TGTGCCAGTAGTCCTAAGCCTCTGACAGGTCTCTCTGGAAACACCATATATTTT. Translating gives CASSPKPLTGLSGNTIYF.

This clone came up a few times. This sequence joins TRBV13 and TRBJ2-7; 9 bases align to TRBD2. From germline, CDR1 is PRHDT and CDR2 FYEKMQ (reference sequence). This CDR3 has 16 amino acids. V gave up 0 bases and J gave up 3 bases; unmatched junction bases: 6. In DNA, the CDR3 is TGTGCCAGCAGCTTAGGGTTAGCGGGAGCCCGCTACGAGCAGTACTTC. Translation: CASSLGLAGARYEQYF.

The rearrangement links TRBV29-1 to TRBJ1-2, with 8 bases identical to TRBD1. The germline V gene has CDR1 SQVTM and CDR2 ANQGSEA. V was clipped by 3 bases and J by 4 bases; unmatched bases: 4. The CDR3 is 13 amino acids. CDR3 sequence: CSVDGQGLYGYTF. CDR3 nucleotides: TGCAGCGTTGACGGACAGGGCCTCTATGGCTACACCTTC.

The V call is TRBV7-9, the J call TRBJ1-1; D uncertain. From germline, CDR1 is SEHNR and CDR2 FQNEAQ (reference sequence). Trimming pared 2 bases from V and 4 bases from J, leaving 8 bases between. This CDR3 has 13 residues. CDR3 coding DNA: TGTGCCAGCAGCTTAATTACGGGCACTGAAGCTTTCTTT. It encodes CASSLITGTEAFF.

Only one count was recorded for this clone. The J gene is TRBJ2-5, the V gene TRBV5-1, with D possibly TRBD1 on 5 matching bases. V was pared by 1 base and J by 7 bases, with 14 bases between. CDR1 and CDR2 from the germline V gene are SGHRS and YFSETQ. The CDR3 is made up of 14 amino acids. CDR3: CASSLQQEQGTQYF. CDR3 in DNA: TGCGCCAGCAGCTTGCAACAGGAGCAGGGGACCCAGTACTTC.

This chain uses TRBV6-5 with TRBJ2-1; D is perhaps TRBD2 (6 bases). V shed 4 bases and J shed 6 bases, with 19 bases lying between them. The CDR3 has 16 amino acids. CDR1 and CDR2 (germline): MNHEY, SVGAGI. CDR3 in amino acids: CASSSPRAGGFNEQFF. The CDR3, as DNA: TGTGCCAGCAGTTCCCCCAGGGCCGGGGGTTTCAATGAGCAGTTCTTC.